A single T cell receptor (beta chain) is shown here with its context. A single base separates this from a much larger clone, so it may be a read error. This sample stems from a study of blood T cells in healthy people across ages. Primers used in a second PCR of roughly 6 to 11 cycles were a sample-barcoded 5' primer and a J-beta primer mix. Each sample provided no less than 2.5 million CDR3-containing paired-end reads. TCRdb fed the 5' RACE reads into MiXCR, producing one record per CDR3 protein. The table lists more than 900,000 distinct CDR3 sequences, about 27% of them singletons. Germline V gene sequence: CDR1 ENHRY, CDR2 SYGVKD. This CDR3 has 14 residues. These data are also associated with another study on T cells of mothers and their children.

This receptor was obtained from a woman aged 40 to 50 in good health. Sequenced sample: blood. The gene calls are TRBV10-3 and TRBJ2-1; possibly TRBD1 or TRBD2 for D (5 bases each). The CDR3 DNA sequence: TGTGCCGTCAGTGTCGCGGTTGGGGGCAATGAGCAGTTCTTC. The encoded protein is CAVSVAVGGNEQFF.